The present entry profiles one T cell receptor (beta chain) with its context. The table lists this clonotype with many counts. The antigen it recognizes is unknown. The input lacks base qualities; no much larger clone sits a single base away. Trimming removed 5 bases from V and 1 base from J; the gene matches leave 2 bases unexplained. The germline V gene gives CDR1 as MNHNS and CDR2 as SASEGT. The CDR3 starts with the cysteine, ends with the phenylalanine, and has 14 residues. Of the read, only the CDR3 DNA is kept; its 42 bases are in frame from base 1. The data belong to a study of T cell repertoires in cytomegalovirus infection (dated by TCRdb to between 2017 and 2020). Regarding the research as a whole: Donor HLA type was relevant to the analysis, as public TCR beta signatures indicated carriage of CMV infection together with the matching HLA type. What the research found in general, with its limitations: In both this cohort and an independent cohort of 300 to 450 donors, the cumulative frequency of public TCR beta family members distinguished carriers of CMV infection plus the relevant HLA type. In the ex vivo response, HLA-C-restricted CMV-specific TCR beta clonotypes were dominant, and in two of eight donors the single most frequent clonotype came from this HLA-C-restricted group.

Instrument used: Illumina HiSeq 1500. In TCRdb, the public reads were trimmed at Q25 with fastp and aligned with MiXCR, with productive beta chains retained. Records with the same CDR3 protein are collapsed into one entry carrying the most frequent genes and DNA. This sample is represented by around 530,000 distinct CDR3 sequences; approximately 26% of them were singletons. Over 10% of the sample belongs to the ten largest clones. Rearrangement joined TRBV6-1 to TRBJ1-5, and 7 junction bases match TRBD1. This receptor was obtained from a human donor in good health (CMV status not recorded). Some clones in this sample may be carry-over from other donors' samples. The material sequenced was PBMCs. CDR3 region: CASSKTGSNQPQHF. The DNA sequence is as follows: TGTGCCAGCAGTAAGACAGGGAGCAATCAGCCCCAGCATTTT.